Presented here are 28 T cell receptor beta chains from one specimen sequenced in a study of blood T cells in healthy people across ages. A second about 7 to 11 cycle PCR used barcoded and J-beta primers. One entry per CDR3 protein, called by TCRdb with MiXCR from the 5' RACE reads. The sample lists 1.5 million to 2 million distinct CDR3 sequences; about 30% were seen once. Input material: blood. These receptors all stem from a woman aged 25 to 45 in good health.

This clonotype was detected ten times or more. V gene TRBV20-1 combines with J gene TRBJ2-7; no reliable D call. The CDR3 is made up of 12 amino acids. V lost 4 bases to trimming and J lost 0 bases, with 7 bases between them. CDR1 and CDR2 from the germline V gene are DFQATT and SNEGSKA (reference sequence). The CDR3 nucleotides are TGCAGTGCTAAGAAGAGCTCCTACGAGCAGTACTTC. It specifies CSAKKSSYEQYF.

The chain joins TRBV27 to TRBJ2-5, with D uncertain. This CDR3 is 11 amino acids long. With 6 bases removed from V and 9 bases from J, the gap between germline ends came to 11 bases. Germline assignment: CDR1 MNHEY and CDR2 SMNVEV (reference sequence). CDR3 DNA: TGTGCCAGCAGGCCCCCAGTGGCCCAGTACTTC. It specifies CASRPPVAQYF.

This clonotype was seen only a few times. One end of the junction is discordant with germline, which a read error may explain. The gene calls are TRBV20-1 and TRBJ2-1; TRBD2 might be the D (5 bases). CDR1 is DFQATT, CDR2 SNEGSKA, per germline (reference sequence). This CDR3 region has 16 residues. CDR3 residues: CSTRDERTSSYNEQFF. The CDR3 DNA reads TGCAGTACTAGAGATGAACGCACCTCCTCCTACAATGAGCAGTTCTTC.

This rearrangement joins TRBV25-1 to TRBJ1-1; 8 bases line up with TRBD1. The CDR3 runs 15 residues. Trimming cost V 4 bases and J 6 bases; bases outside gene matches: 10. Germline V gene data show CDR1 as MGHDK and CDR2 as SYGVNS. The CDR3: CASSGAGTGSPEAFF. The CDR3 DNA reads TGTGCCAGCAGTGGCGCCGGGACAGGTTCTCCTGAAGCTTTCTTT.

This clonotype turned up a few times. The chain employs TRBV20-1 and TRBJ2-5; 7 bases agree with TRBD2. The trim removed 6 bases at V and 0 bases at J, leaving 19 bases unmatched. CDR3 length equals 18 residues. Germline V gene lookup returns CDR1 DFQATT and CDR2 SNEGSKA (reference sequence). The CDR3 bases are TGCAGTGCCCTACGGGGGGAGTTGACTAGCCGAAACCAAGAGACCCAGTACTTC. It specifies CSALRGELTSRNQETQYF.

Of note for this clonotype: A read error may explain this, as a much larger clone is one base away. This chain joins TRBV7-2 and TRBJ2-1; 8 bases line up with TRBD1. V lost 4 bases, J lost 13 bases, and 9 bases stayed unmatched. This CDR3 spans 13 amino acids. The germline gives CDR1 SGHTA, CDR2 FQGNSA. The CDR3 nucleotides read TGTGCCAGCAGCTACGACAGGGGAGAGACCCAGTTCTTC. It translates to CASSYDRGETQFF.

This clonotype showed up many times. The chain joins TRBV5-1 to TRBJ1-4; no clear D gene. The CDR3 contains 12 residues. V was trimmed by 2 bases and J by 7 bases, leaving 6 bases between them. Germline V gene sequence: CDR1 SGHRS, CDR2 YFSETQ. CDR3: CASSFNREKLFF. In DNA form, the CDR3 reads TGCGCCAGCAGCTTTAACCGTGAAAAACTGTTTTTT.

This clonotype was seen repeatedly, ten times or more. The chain employs TRBV20-1 and TRBJ2-1, with 9 bases matching TRBD2. V shed 3 bases and J 8 bases; nucleotides not matched to a gene: 8. The CDR3 has 14 amino acids. Per the germline V gene, CDR1 is DFQATT and CDR2 is SNEGSKA (reference sequence). In DNA form, the CDR3 reads TGCAGTGCTAGTAGGGCGGGAGGGTTGGATGAGCAGTTCTTC. As protein: CSASRAGGLDEQFF.

This clonotype showed up many times. The chain has TRBV5-1 and TRBJ2-6; 7 bases agree with TRBD1. This CDR3 region has 18 residues. The germline gives CDR1 SGHRS, CDR2 YFSETQ. J lost 0 bases, V lost 6 bases, and 12 bases had no gene match. Here the CDR3 reads CASNTGGQSSSGANVLTF. The CDR3, as DNA: TGCGCCAGCAATACTGGGGGACAGTCAAGCTCTGGGGCCAACGTCCTGACTTTC.

There are a few counts of this clonotype. The junction departs from germline at one end; a sequencing error may be responsible. The chain has TRBV7-2 and TRBJ2-1; D ambiguous. The CDR3 is made up of 15 amino acids. Looked up from germline, CDR1 is SGHTA and CDR2 is FQGNSA. In DNA, the CDR3 is TGTGCCAGCAGCTACATCTCTGGATATCGCAATGTGCAGTTCTTC. This codes for CASSYISGYRNVQFF.

This clonotype was seen at least ten times. This chain uses TRBV6-2 or TRBV6-3 with TRBJ2-1; no clear D. Trimming removed 8 bases at V and 1 base at J, with 12 bases between. Germline V lookup: CDR1 MNHEY, CDR2 SVGEGT. The CDR3 totals 14 residues. CDR3 nucleotide sequence: TGTGCCAGCTCCCCCACACCATCCTACAATGAGCAGTTCTTC. Protein sequence: CASSPTPSYNEQFF.

This clonotype came up a few times. CDR3 loop: CASRASGGTYEQYF. CDR3 coding DNA: TGTGCCAGCAGGGCTAGCGGGGGGACCTACGAGCAGTACTTC. The V call is TRBV12-3 or TRBV12-4, the J call TRBJ2-7; 11 bases agree with TRBD2. CDR3 length equals 14 residues. J lost 2 bases, V lost 6 bases, and 3 bases had no gene match.

At least ten counts were recorded for this clonotype. The rearrangement uses TRBV9 and TRBJ2-1, with D perhaps TRBD1 or TRBD2 (5 bases each). From germline, CDR1 is SGDLS and CDR2 YYNGEE. The CDR3 is made up of 13 amino acids. Trimming removed 6 bases at V and 3 bases at J, with 10 bases between. The CDR3, as DNA: TGTGCCAGCAACCGGGACGGCTACAATGAGCAGTTCTTC. Amino acid sequence: CASNRDGYNEQFF.

This rearrangement joins TRBV5-1 to TRBJ1-2, with D perhaps TRBD1 (6 bases). V was cut by 4 bases and J by 4 bases, with 11 bases left in between. The CDR3 loop spans 13 amino acids. Germline V gene sequence: CDR1 SGHRS, CDR2 YFSETQ. Here the CDR3 DNA reads TGCGCCAGCAGCGGGACATCCTTCTATGGCTACACCTTC. Translating gives CASSGTSFYGYTF. Complete variable domain (other parts from reference TRBV5-1 and TRBJ1-2): KAGVTQTPRYLIKTRGQQVTLSCSPISGHRSVSWYQQTPGQGLQFLFEYFSETQRNKGNFPGRFSGRQFSNSRSEMNVSTLELGDSALYLCASSGTSFYGYTFGSGTRLTVV.

This clonotype was seen only once. CDR3: CASSETSQGRNEKLFF. The CDR3 nucleotides are TGCGCCAGCAGTGAGACTTCCCAGGGTCGGAATGAAAAACTGTTTTTT. V gene TRBV10-2 combines with J gene TRBJ1-4; D might be TRBD1 (5 bases). The CDR3 consists of 16 residues. Trimming removed 2 bases at V and 5 bases at J, with 15 bases between. Looked up from germline, CDR1 is WSHSY and CDR2 is SAAADI.

The chain couples TRBV28 to TRBJ2-1; 8 nucleotides agree with TRBD2. With 6 bases clipped from V and 2 bases from J, the junction kept 9 bases outside the gene matches. Looked up from germline, CDR1 is MDHEN and CDR2 is SYDVKM. There are 16 residues in the CDR3. CDR3 sequence: CASSSGGSGAYNEQFF. CDR3 coding DNA: TGTGCCAGCAGCTCTGGGGGTAGCGGGGCCTACAATGAGCAGTTCTTC.

The V call is TRBV20-1, the J call TRBJ1-5; D ambiguous. The length of the CDR3 is 13 residues. In germline, CDR1 is DFQATT, CDR2 SNEGSKA (reference sequence). Trimming cost V 2 bases and J 11 bases, with 16 bases left between them. The CDR3 DNA sequence: TGCAGTGCTAGAAGGGCCACCGGGCAGTCCCAGCATTTT. The encoded protein is CSARRATGQSQHF.

The V gene is TRBV2, the J gene TRBJ2-7; a weak D match, TRBD1 (6 bases). The germline V gene encodes CDR1 SNHLY and CDR2 FYNNEI. The CDR3 sequence is 15 residues long. Trimming pared 5 bases from V and 3 bases from J, leaving 17 bases between. The CDR3 loop reads CASSLQGGLLYEQYF. CDR3 in DNA: TGTGCCAGCAGTTTACAGGGTGGCCTTCTCTACGAGCAGTACTTC.

The chain carries TRBV16 and TRBJ1-5; 7 bases fit TRBD1. The CDR3 contains 15 residues. Germline-derived CDR1 and CDR2 are KGHSY and FQNENV. Trimming removed 3 bases from V and 4 bases from J; junction bases left unmatched: 6. The DNA of the CDR3 is TGTGCCAGCAGCCATGGGACAGTAAGGAATCAGCCCCAGCATTTT. It is translated as CASSHGTVRNQPQHF.

The CDR3 spells CASSRPGGVSTDTQYF. The CDR3 DNA sequence: TGTGCCAGCAGCAGGCCAGGGGGCGTTAGCACAGATACGCAGTATTTT. This rearrangement joins TRBV7-9 to TRBJ2-3; 8 bases agree with TRBD1. V shed 5 bases and J 0 bases; nucleotides not matched to a gene: 7. This CDR3 region has 16 residues. Germline lookup yields CDR1 SEHNR and CDR2 FQNEAQ (reference sequence).

The chain couples TRBV27 to TRBJ2-1, with D tentatively TRBD1 (5 bases). This CDR3 is 15 amino acids long. Germline V gives CDR1 MNHEY, CDR2 SMNVEV (reference sequence). V dropped 0 bases and J dropped 4 bases, with 10 bases sitting between them. CDR3 residues: CASSLSGAYYNEQFF. CDR3 coding DNA: TGTGCCAGCAGTTTATCAGGGGCGTATTACAATGAGCAGTTCTTC.

This clonotype has ten or more counts. The chain is built from TRBV29-1 and TRBJ2-7; no definite D call. The CDR3 totals 12 residues. V was pared by 4 bases and J by 6 bases, with 13 bases between. From germline, CDR1 is SQVTM and CDR2 ANQGSEA. The CDR3 region is CSVVTSLGEQYF. In DNA form, the CDR3 reads TGCAGCGTTGTGACCTCCTTGGGCGAGCAGTACTTC.

This clonotype was counted between two and nine times. The V call is TRBV12-3 or TRBV12-4, the J call TRBJ2-1; the D gene is possibly TRBD2 (6 bases). Trimming cost V 4 bases and J 3 bases, with 13 bases left between them. The CDR3 is 15 residues long. This chain's CDR3 is CASSWGGTGYNEQFF. The CDR3 coding sequence is TGTGCCAGCAGTTGGGGCGGGACTGGCTACAATGAGCAGTTCTTC.

This clonotype turned up a few times. This rearrangement joins TRBV3-1 to TRBJ2-4; D remains ambiguous. Trimming stripped 0 bases from V and 13 bases from J, with 16 bases between. Germline lookup yields CDR1 LGHDT and CDR2 YNNKEL (reference sequence). The CDR3 is 14 residues long. CDR3 bases: TGTGCCAGCAGCCAAGATAGGCTAGTGGGTGAGCAGTACTTC. Translation: CASSQDRLVGEQYF.

In this sample, this clonotype turned up a few times. CDR3 in DNA: TGCGCCAGCAGCCAAGAGCCCGGGGGTCGTGGCTACACCTTC. It encodes CASSQEPGGRGYTF. The J gene is TRBJ1-2, the V gene TRBV4-1, with D perhaps matching TRBD1 (5 bases). V lost 0 bases and J lost 7, with 12 bases in between. There are 14 residues in the CDR3. The V gene's germline CDR1 is MGHRA and CDR2 YSYEKL.

The gene calls are TRBV7-9 and TRBJ2-5, with a weak D call TRBD1 (6 bases). This CDR3 has 14 residues. Germline V CDR1 and CDR2: SEHNR, FQNEAQ (reference sequence). Trimming removed 8 bases from V and 2 bases from J, with 15 bases in between. CDR3 sequence: CASGSQGSQETQYF. The CDR3 DNA reads TGTGCCAGCGGAAGCCAGGGGAGTCAAGAGACCCAGTACTTC.

This clonotype was detected a few times. V and J are TRBV29-1 and TRBJ2-1; tentatively, D is TRBD1 or TRBD2 (5 bases each). The CDR3 has 15 residues. Between the trimmed V and J ends, which lost 4 bases and 10 bases, there was a span of 23 bases. Germline V gives CDR1 SQVTM, CDR2 ANQGSEA. CDR3: CSVVLSGTPLREQFF. CDR3 DNA sequence: TGCAGCGTTGTACTCTCCGGGACCCCCCTCAGGGAGCAGTTCTTC.

This chain uses TRBV4-1 with TRBJ2-5; TRBD2 aligns across 10 bases. This CDR3 is built from 20 residues. Germline trimming cut 3 bases from V and 5 bases from J; bases unmatched to any gene: 21. Germline V gene lookup returns CDR1 MGHRA and CDR2 YSYEKL. CDR3 coding DNA: TGCGCCAGCAGCCATCCTCCCTGGGGGGTAGCGGGGGGTGAGTTGGAGACCCAGTACTTC. Its protein product is CASSHPPWGVAGGELETQYF.